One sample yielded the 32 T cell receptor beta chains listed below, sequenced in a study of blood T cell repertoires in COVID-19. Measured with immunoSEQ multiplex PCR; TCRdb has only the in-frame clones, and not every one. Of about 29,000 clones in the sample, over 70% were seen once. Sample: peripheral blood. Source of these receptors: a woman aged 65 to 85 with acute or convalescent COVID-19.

The CDR3: CSVDSGRANEKLFF. CDR3 bases: TGCAGCGTTGACTCAGGGAGGGCTAATGAAAAACTGTTTTTT. V usage is TRBV29-1 and J usage is TRBJ1-4, with D tentatively TRBD1 (5 bases). This CDR3 contains 14 residues. Germline V lookup: CDR1 SQVTM, CDR2 ANQGSEA. V was trimmed by 3 bases and J by 3 bases, leaving 11 bases between them.

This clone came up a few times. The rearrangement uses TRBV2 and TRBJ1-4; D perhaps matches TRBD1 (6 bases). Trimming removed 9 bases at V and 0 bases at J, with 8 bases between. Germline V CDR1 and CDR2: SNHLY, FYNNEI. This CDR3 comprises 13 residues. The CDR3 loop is CASRGSTNEKLFF. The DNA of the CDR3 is TGTGCCAGTAGGGGGTCAACTAATGAAAAACTGTTTTTT.

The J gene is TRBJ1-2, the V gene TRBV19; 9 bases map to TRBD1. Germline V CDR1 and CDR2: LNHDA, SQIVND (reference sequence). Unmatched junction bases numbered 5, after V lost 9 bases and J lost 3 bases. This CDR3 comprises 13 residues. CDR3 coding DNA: TGTGCCAGCACAGGGGGCGCCGACTATGGCTACACCTTC. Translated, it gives CASTGGADYGYTF. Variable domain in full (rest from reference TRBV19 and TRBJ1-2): DGGITQSPKYLFRKEGQNVTLSCEQNLNHDAMYWYRQDPGQGLRLIYYSQIVNDFQKGDIAEGYSVSREKKESFPLTVTSAQKNPTAFYLCASTGGADYGYTFGSGTRLTVV.

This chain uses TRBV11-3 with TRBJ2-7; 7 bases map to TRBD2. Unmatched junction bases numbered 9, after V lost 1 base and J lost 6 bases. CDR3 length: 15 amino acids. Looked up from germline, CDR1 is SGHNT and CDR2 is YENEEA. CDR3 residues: CASSLVGVAGAEQYF. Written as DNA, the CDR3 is TGTGCCAGCAGCTTAGTTGGGGTCGCGGGAGCCGAGCAGTACTTC.

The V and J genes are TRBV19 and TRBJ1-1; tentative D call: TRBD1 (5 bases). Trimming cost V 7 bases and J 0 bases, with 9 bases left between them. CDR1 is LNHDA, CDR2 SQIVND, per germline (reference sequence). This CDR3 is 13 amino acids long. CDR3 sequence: CASTKQVNTEAFF. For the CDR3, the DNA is TGTGCCAGTACAAAACAGGTGAACACTGAAGCTTTCTTT.

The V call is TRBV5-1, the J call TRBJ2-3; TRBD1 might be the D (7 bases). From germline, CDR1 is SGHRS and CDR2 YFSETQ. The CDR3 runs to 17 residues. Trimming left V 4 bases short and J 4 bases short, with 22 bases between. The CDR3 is CASSLAGGTLVADTQYF. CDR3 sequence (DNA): TGCGCCAGCAGCCTCGCAGGGGGGACCCTGGTGGCAGATACGCAGTATTTT.

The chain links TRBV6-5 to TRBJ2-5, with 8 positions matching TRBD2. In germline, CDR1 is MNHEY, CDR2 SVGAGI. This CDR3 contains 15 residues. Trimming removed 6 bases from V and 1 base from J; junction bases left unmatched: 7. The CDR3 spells CASRDSGIVQETQYF. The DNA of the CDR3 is TGTGCCAGCAGAGATAGCGGGATCGTCCAAGAGACCCAGTACTTC.

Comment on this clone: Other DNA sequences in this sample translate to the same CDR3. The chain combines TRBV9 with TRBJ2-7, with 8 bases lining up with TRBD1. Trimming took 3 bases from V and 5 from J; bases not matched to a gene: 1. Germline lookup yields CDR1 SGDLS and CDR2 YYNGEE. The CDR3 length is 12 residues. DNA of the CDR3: TGTGCCAGCAGCGACAGGGGGGACGAGCAGTACTTC. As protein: CASSDRGDEQYF.

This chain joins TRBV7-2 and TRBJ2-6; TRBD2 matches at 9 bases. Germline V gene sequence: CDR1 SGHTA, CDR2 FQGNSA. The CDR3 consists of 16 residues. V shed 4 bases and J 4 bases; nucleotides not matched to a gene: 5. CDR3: CASSSGLAYGANVLTF. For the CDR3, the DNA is TGTGCCAGCAGCTCGGGACTAGCTTACGGGGCCAACGTCCTGACTTTC.

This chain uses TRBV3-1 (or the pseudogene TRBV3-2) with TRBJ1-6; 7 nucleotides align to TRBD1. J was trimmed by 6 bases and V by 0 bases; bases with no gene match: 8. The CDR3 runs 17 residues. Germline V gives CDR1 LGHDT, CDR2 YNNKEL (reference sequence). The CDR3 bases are TGTGCCAGCAGCCAAGATCAAGGACAGGTAGTTAATTCACCCCTCCACTTT. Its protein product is CASSQDQGQVVNSPLHF.

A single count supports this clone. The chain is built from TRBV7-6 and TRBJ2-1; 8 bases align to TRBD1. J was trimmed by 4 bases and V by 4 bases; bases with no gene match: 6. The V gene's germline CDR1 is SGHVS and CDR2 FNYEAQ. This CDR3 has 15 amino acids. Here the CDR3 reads CASSSPGTGYNEQFF. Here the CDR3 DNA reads TGTGCCAGCAGCTCCCCCGGGACAGGTTACAATGAGCAGTTCTTC.

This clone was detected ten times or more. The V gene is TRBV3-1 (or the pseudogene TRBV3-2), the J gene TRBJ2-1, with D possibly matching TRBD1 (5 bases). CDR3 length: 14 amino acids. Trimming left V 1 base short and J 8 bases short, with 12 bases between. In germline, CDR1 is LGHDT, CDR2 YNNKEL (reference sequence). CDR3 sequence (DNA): TGTGCCAGCAGCCAAGCGCATGGGGCGCATGAGCAGTTCTTC. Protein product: CASSQAHGAHEQFF.

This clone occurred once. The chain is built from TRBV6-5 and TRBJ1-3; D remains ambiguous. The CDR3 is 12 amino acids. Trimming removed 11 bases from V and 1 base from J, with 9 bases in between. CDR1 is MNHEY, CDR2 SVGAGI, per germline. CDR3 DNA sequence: TGTGCCTTTAGAGTATCTGGAAACACCATATATTTT. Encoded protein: CAFRVSGNTIYF.

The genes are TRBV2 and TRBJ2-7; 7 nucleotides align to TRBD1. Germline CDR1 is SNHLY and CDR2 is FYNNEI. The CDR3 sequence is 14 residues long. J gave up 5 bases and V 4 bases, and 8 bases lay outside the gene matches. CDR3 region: CASSVGRGSNEQYF. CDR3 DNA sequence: TGTGCCAGCAGTGTAGGCAGGGGGTCAAACGAGCAGTACTTC. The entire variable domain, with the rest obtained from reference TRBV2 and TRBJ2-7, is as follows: EPEVTQTPSHQVTQMGQEVILRCVPISNHLYFYWYRQILGQKVEFLVSFYNNEISEKSEIFDDQFSVERPDGSNFTLKIRSTKLEDSAMYFCASSVGRGSNEQYFGPGTRLTVT.

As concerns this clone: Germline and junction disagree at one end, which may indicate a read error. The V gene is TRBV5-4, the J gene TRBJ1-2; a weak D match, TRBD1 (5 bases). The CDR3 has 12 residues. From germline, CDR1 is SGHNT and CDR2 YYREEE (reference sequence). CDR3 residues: CSSGADNYGYTF. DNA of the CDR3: TGTTCCAGCGGGGCTGACAACTATGGCTACACCTTC.

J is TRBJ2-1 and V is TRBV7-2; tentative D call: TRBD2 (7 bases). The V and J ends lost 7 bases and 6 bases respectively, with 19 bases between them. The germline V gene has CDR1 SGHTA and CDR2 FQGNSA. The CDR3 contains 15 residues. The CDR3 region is CASTLMRGGRNEQFF. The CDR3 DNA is TGTGCCAGCACCCTAATGAGGGGGGGTCGCAATGAGCAGTTCTTC.

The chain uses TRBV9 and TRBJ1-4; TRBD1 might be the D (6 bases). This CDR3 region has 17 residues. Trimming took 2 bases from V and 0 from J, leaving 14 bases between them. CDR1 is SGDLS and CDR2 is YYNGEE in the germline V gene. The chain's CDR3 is CASSVRDTLATNEKLFF. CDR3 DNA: TGTGCCAGCAGCGTCCGGGACACATTAGCAACTAATGAAAAACTGTTTTTT.

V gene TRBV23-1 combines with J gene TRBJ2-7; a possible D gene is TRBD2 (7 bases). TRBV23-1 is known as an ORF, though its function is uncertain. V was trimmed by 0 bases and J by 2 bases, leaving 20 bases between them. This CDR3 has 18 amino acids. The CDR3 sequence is CASSQSVLDSGTPYEQYF. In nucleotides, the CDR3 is TGCGCCAGCAGTCAATCCGTCCTTGACAGCGGGACACCCTACGAGCAGTACTTC.

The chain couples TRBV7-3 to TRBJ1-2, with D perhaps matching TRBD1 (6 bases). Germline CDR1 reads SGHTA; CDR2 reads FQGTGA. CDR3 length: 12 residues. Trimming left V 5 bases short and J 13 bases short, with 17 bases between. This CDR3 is CASSLQQGRSTF. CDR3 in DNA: TGTGCCAGCAGCCTACAACAGGGTCGAAGCACCTTC.

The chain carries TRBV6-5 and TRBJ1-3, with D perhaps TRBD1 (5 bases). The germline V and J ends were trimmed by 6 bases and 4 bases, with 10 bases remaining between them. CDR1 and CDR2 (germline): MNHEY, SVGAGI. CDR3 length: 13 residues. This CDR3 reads CASSNRQGNTIYF. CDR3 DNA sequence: TGTGCCAGCAGCAACAGACAGGGAAACACCATATATTTT.

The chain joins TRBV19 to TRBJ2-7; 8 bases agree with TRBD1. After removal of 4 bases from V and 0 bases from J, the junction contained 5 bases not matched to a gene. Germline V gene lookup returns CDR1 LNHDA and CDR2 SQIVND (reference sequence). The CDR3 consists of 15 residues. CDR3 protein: CASSTGQASSYEQYF. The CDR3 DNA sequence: TGTGCCAGTAGTACGGGACAGGCCTCCTCCTACGAGCAGTACTTC.

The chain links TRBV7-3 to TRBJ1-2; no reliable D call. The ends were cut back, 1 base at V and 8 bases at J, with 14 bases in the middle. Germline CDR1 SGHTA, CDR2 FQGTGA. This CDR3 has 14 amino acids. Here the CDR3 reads CASSLIPGEGGYTF. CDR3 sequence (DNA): TGTGCCAGCAGCTTAATCCCCGGCGAGGGAGGCTACACCTTC. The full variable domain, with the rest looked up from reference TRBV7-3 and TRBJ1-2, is GAGVSQTPSNKVTEKGKYVELRCDPISGHTALYWYRQSLGQGPEFLIYFQGTGAADDSGLPNDRFFAVRPEGSVSTLKIQRTERGDSAVYLCASSLIPGEGGYTFGSGTRLTVV.

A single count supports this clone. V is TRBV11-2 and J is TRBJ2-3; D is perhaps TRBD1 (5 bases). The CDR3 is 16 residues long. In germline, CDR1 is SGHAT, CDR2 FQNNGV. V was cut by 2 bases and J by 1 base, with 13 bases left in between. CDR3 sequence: CASSLSQGVGTDTQYF. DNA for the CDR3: TGTGCCAGCAGCTTATCTCAAGGGGTCGGCACAGATACGCAGTATTTT.

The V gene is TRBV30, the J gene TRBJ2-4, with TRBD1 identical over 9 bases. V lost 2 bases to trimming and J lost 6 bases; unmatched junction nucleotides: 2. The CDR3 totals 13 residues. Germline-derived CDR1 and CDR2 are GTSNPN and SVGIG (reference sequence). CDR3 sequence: CAWSIQGANIQYF. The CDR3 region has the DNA TGTGCCTGGAGTATACAGGGGGCAAACATTCAGTACTTC.

The CDR3 nucleotides read TGTGCCAGCCTCTCCCACACCGGGGAGCTGTTTTTT. It translates to CASLSHTGELFF. The chain couples TRBV28 to TRBJ2-2; D is ambiguous. Trimming left V 8 bases short and J 3 bases short, with 7 bases between. The CDR3 extends over 12 amino acids. From germline, CDR1 is MDHEN and CDR2 SYDVKM.

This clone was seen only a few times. The CDR3 nucleotides are TGTGCCAGCAGTTTAAATCGAGGGTCGGATCAGCCCCAGCATTTT. It yields the protein CASSLNRGSDQPQHF. V usage is TRBV27 and J usage is TRBJ1-5; no reliable D call. V lost 2 bases, J lost 5 bases, and 13 bases lay in between. The CDR3 runs 15 residues. In germline, CDR1 is MNHEY, CDR2 SMNVEV (reference sequence).

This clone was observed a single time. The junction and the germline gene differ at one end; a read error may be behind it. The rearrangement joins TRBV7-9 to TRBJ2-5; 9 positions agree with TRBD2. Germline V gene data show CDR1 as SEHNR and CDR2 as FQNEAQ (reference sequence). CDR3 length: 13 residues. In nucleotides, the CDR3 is TGTGCCAGCAGCGTAGCGGGAGTGGAGACCCAGTACTTC. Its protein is CASSVAGVETQYF.

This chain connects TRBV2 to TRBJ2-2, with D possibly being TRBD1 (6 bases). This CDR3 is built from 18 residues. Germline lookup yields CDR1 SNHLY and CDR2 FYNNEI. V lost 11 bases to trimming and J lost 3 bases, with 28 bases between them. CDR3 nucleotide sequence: TGTGCCGGATACGCACCACCTACAGGGTTTAGGGACACCGGGGAGCTGTTTTTT. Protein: CAGYAPPTGFRDTGELFF.

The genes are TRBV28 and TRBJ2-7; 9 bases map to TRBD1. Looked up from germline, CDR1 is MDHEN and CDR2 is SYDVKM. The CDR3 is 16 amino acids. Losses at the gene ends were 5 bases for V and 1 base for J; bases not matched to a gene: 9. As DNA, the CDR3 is TGTGCCAGCAGTATCCCCCTAGGGACAGGGTCCTACGAGCAGTACTTC. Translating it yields CASSIPLGTGSYEQYF.

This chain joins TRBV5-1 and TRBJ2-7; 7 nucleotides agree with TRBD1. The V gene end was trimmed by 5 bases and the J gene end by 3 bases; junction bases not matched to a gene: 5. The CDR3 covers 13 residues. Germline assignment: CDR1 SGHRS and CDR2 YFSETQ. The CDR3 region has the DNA TGCGCCAGCAGTTATGGACAGGACTACGAGCAGTACTTC. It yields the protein CASSYGQDYEQYF.

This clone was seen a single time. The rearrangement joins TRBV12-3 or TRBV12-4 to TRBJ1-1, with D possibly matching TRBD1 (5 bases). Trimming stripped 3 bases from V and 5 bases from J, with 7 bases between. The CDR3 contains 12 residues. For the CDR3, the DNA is TGTGCCAGCAGTTTCGGGGGAACTGAAGCTTTCTTT. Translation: CASSFGGTEAFF.

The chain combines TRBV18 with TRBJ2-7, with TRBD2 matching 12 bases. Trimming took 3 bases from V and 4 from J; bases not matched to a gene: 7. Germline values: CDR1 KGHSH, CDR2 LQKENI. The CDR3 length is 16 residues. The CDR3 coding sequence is TGTGCCAGCTCACCGACTAGCGGGAGTGAAAGGTACGAGCAGTACTTC. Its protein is CASSPTSGSERYEQYF. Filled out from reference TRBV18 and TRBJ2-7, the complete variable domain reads NAGVMQNPRHLVRRRGQEARLRCSPMKGHSHVYWYRQLPEEGLKFMVYLQKENIIDESGMPKERFSAEFPKEGPSILRIQQVVRGDSAAYFCASSPTSGSERYEQYFGPGTRLTVT.